This TCR beta chain emerged from a study of blood T cell dynamics during melanoma immunotherapy. At the level of the study: Standard first-line treatment here was pembrolizumab or nivolumab plus ipilimumab in metastatic melanoma.

The time point was: pre-treatment baseline. Blood was drawn before treatment and at week 3 after checkpoint blockade. Response was assessed by RECIST 1.1 at 12 weeks, except a couple of rapid progressors. Patients had no prior systemic cancer treatment, immunosuppressants or other active cancers. Sequencing used immunoSEQ multiplex PCR; TCRdb keeps in-frame clones, though not all of them. The sample yields a few thousand clones, approximately 86% seen once. This TCR derives from a human donor with melanoma. Sequencing was performed on blood, taken from a patient treated with checkpoint blockade.

CDR3 amino acids: CASSQVWDSGYNEQFF. In DNA form, the CDR3 reads TGCGCCAGCAGCCAAGTATGGGATAGCGGGTACAATGAGCAGTTCTTC. This sequence joins TRBV4-3 and TRBJ2-1; 7 bases fit TRBD2. The V gene end was trimmed by 1 base and the J gene end by 4 bases; junction bases not matched to a gene: 7. The length of the CDR3 is 16 residues. The germline CDR1 and CDR2 sequences are LGHNA and YSLEER.